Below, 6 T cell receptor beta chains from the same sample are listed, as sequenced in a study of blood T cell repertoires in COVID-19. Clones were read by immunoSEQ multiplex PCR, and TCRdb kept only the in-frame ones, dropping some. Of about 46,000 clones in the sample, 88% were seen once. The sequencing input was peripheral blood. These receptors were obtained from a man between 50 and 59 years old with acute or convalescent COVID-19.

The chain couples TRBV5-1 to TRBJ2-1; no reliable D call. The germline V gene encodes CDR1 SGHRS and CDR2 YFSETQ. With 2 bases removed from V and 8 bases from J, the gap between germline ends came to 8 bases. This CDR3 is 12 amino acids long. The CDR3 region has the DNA TGCGCCAGCAGCTTCGCTATGGATGAGCAGTTCTTC. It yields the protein CASSFAMDEQFF.

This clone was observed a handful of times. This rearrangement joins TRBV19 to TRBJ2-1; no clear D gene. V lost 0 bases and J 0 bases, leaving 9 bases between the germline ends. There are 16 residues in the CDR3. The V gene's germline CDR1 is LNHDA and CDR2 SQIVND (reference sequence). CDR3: CASSIELSSSYNEQFF. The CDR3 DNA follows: TGTGCCAGTAGTATAGAGTTGTCGAGCTCCTACAATGAGCAGTTCTTC.

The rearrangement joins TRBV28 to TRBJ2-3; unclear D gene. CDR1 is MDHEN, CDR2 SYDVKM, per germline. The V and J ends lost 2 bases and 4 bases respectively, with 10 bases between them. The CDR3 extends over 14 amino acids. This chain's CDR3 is CASSLPSLSDTQYF. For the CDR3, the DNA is TGTGCCAGCAGTTTACCGTCTCTGTCAGATACGCAGTATTTT.

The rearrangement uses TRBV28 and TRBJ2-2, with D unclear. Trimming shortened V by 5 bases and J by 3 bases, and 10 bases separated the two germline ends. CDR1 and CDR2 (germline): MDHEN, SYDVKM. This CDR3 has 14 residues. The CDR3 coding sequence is TGTGCCAGCAGTCGCCAACTCTACACCGGGGAGCTGTTTTTT. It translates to CASSRQLYTGELFF.

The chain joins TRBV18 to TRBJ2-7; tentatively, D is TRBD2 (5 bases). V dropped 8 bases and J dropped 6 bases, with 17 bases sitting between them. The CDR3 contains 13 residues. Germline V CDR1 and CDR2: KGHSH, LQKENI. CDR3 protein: CASIGLDGSEQYF. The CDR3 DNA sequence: TGTGCCAGCATCGGACTTGACGGTTCCGAGCAGTACTTC. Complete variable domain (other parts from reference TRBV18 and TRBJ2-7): NAGVMQNPRHLVRRRGQEARLRCSPMKGHSHVYWYRQLPEEGLKFMVYLQKENIIDESGMPKERFSAEFPKEGPSILRIQQVVRGDSAAYFCASIGLDGSEQYFGPGTRLTVT.

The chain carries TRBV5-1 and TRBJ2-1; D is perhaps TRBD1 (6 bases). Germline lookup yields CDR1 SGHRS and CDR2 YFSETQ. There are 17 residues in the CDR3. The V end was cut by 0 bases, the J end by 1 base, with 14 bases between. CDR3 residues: CASSLGLSGQSYNEQFF. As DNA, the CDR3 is TGCGCCAGCAGCTTGGGGTTGTCAGGACAGTCCTACAATGAGCAGTTCTTC.